One and the same sample provided the 18 T cell receptor beta chains below, sequenced in a study of blood T cell repertoires in COVID-19. The table came from immunoSEQ multiplex PCR; TCRdb's copy has only in-frame clones and leaves some out. The sample holds roughly 200,000 clones; 88% are singletons and the top ten take roughly 5.5%. Sample: peripheral blood. The source is a man in his forties with active or convalescent COVID-19.

This chain connects TRBV6-5 to TRBJ2-2; a possible D gene is TRBD1 (6 bases). The V end was cut by 6 bases, the J end by 5 bases, with 16 bases between. Germline V gene lookup returns CDR1 MNHEY and CDR2 SVGAGI. This CDR3 contains 15 residues. The CDR3 here is CASSTRTARTGELFF. In nucleotides, the CDR3 is TGTGCCAGCAGCACCCGGACAGCTAGGACCGGGGAGCTGTTTTTT.

This sequence joins TRBV7-9 and TRBJ2-1; TRBD2 might be the D (7 bases). V dropped 7 bases and J dropped 0 bases, with 22 bases sitting between them. Germline lookup yields CDR1 SEHNR and CDR2 FQNEAQ (reference sequence). The CDR3 sequence is 18 residues long. The CDR3 DNA follows: TGTGCCAGCACCCGGGGGGCGGGAACAGGGCCCTCCTACAATGAGCAGTTCTTC. Its protein is CASTRGAGTGPSYNEQFF. Full variable domain (remainder filled in from reference TRBV7-9 and TRBJ2-1): DTGVSQNPRHKITKRGQNVTFRCDPISEHNRLYWYRQTLGQGPEFLTYFQNEAQLEKSRLLSDRFSAERPKGSFSTLEIQRTEQGDSAMYLCASTRGAGTGPSYNEQFFGPGTRLTVL.

This chain links TRBV6-5 with TRBJ1-1; possibly TRBD1 for D (6 bases). The germline V and J ends were trimmed by 6 bases and 1 base, with 12 bases remaining between them. The V gene's germline CDR1 is MNHEY and CDR2 SVGAGI. The CDR3 extends over 14 amino acids. The CDR3 DNA follows: TGTGCCAGCAGAATGGGACACGCGAACACTGAAGCTTTCTTT. It translates to CASRMGHANTEAFF.

This clone has a single count. The V call is TRBV14, the J call TRBJ1-1; perhaps TRBD1 as D (6 bases). Germline V lookup: CDR1 SGHDN, CDR2 FVKESK. This CDR3 spans 14 amino acids. Trimming took off 3 bases at V and 10 bases at J, with 18 bases between the two ends. CDR3 sequence (DNA): TGTGCCAGCAGCCACGAAATAGGGGGTTTACCAGCTTTCTTT. It translates to CASSHEIGGLPAFF. Variable domain in full (rest from reference TRBV14 and TRBJ1-1): EAGVTQFPSHSVIEKGQTVTLRCDPISGHDNLYWYRRVMGKEIKFLLHFVKESKQDESGMPNNRFLAERTGGTYSTLKVQPAELEDSGVYFCASSHEIGGLPAFFGQGTRLTVV.

This chain connects TRBV10-1 to TRBJ2-1, with TRBD2 matching 14 bases. The CDR3 spans 15 residues. Germline CDR1 WNHNN, CDR2 SYGVQD (reference sequence). The V and J ends lost 11 bases and 4 bases, in that order; junction bases with no gene match: 7. The CDR3 reads CAHKGLAGVYNEQFF. The CDR3 DNA sequence: TGCGCCCACAAGGGACTAGCGGGAGTATACAATGAGCAGTTCTTC.

The gene calls are TRBV21-1 and TRBJ2-1; the table gives TRBD2 as D, unverified against the DNA. TRBV21-1 is a recognized pseudogene. The CDR3 has 14 residues. The CDR3: CASSRAGGSSEQFF. The CDR3 bases are TGTGCCAGCAGCAGAGCGGGAGGGTCTAGCGAGCAGTTCTTC.

The rearrangement uses TRBV19 and TRBJ2-7, with D perhaps TRBD1 (5 bases). The CDR3 spans 16 residues. Germline CDR1 LNHDA, CDR2 SQIVND (reference sequence). V was cut by 4 bases and J by 6 bases, with 22 bases left in between. As DNA, the CDR3 is TGTGCCAGTAGTAATTCCCGGACATCTATTTTTGGCGAGCAGTACTTC. Its protein product is CASSNSRTSIFGEQYF.

The chain has TRBV4-1 and TRBJ2-4; a possible D gene is TRBD2 (6 bases). CDR1 is MGHRA and CDR2 is YSYEKL in the germline V gene. CDR3 length equals 17 residues. Trimming stripped 1 base from V and 2 bases from J, with 15 bases between. The CDR3 protein is CASSQVGGGITKNIQYF. The CDR3 bases are TGCGCCAGCAGCCAAGTAGGCGGCGGGATAACCAAAAACATTCAGTACTTC.

The CDR3 DNA follows: TGTGCCAGTCGGGATAGACAGGGGGCAGGTCGCAATCAGCCCCAGCATTTT. It codes for CASRDRQGAGRNQPQHF. This chain connects TRBV19 to TRBJ1-5; 10 bases fit TRBD1. With V trimmed by 8 bases and J by 2 bases, 12 bases remained unmatched. Germline assignment: CDR1 LNHDA and CDR2 SQIVND (reference sequence). The CDR3 has 17 amino acids. The complete variable domain, with remaining parts taken from reference TRBV19 and TRBJ1-5, reads DGGITQSPKYLFRKEGQNVTLSCEQNLNHDAMYWYRQDPGQGLRLIYYSQIVNDFQKGDIAEGYSVSREKKESFPLTVTSAQKNPTAFYLCASRDRQGAGRNQPQHFGDGTRLSIL.

The V gene is TRBV27, the J gene TRBJ1-1, with no clear D. Trimming pared 6 bases from V and 1 base from J, leaving 9 bases between. The CDR3 runs to 13 residues. From germline, CDR1 is MNHEY and CDR2 SMNVEV (reference sequence). CDR3 protein: CASSSLGNTEAFF. For the CDR3, the DNA is TGTGCCAGCAGCAGCCTAGGGAACACTGAAGCTTTCTTT.

The chain has TRBV2 and TRBJ2-3, with 9 bases matching TRBD1. Germline CDR1 is SNHLY and CDR2 is FYNNEI. The CDR3 has 14 residues. The V gene end was trimmed by 8 bases and the J gene end by 4 bases; junction bases not matched to a gene: 7. The CDR3 coding sequence is TGTGCCAGCGGACCGGGACAGGGCGCAGATACGCAGTATTTT. Protein: CASGPGQGADTQYF.

The genes are TRBV19 and TRBJ1-1; D is perhaps TRBD1 (5 bases). Germline CDR1 is LNHDA and CDR2 is SQIVND (reference sequence). V dropped 5 bases and J dropped 11 bases, with 15 bases sitting between them. The CDR3 runs to 12 residues. This chain's CDR3 is CASSVGASGAFF. In nucleotides, the CDR3 is TGTGCCAGTAGTGTTGGGGCCTCTGGGGCTTTCTTT.

This clone showed up just once. The V and J genes are TRBV14 and TRBJ2-5; TRBD1 matches at 9 bases. Trimming took 5 bases from V and 5 from J; bases not matched to a gene: 12. The CDR3 is made up of 16 amino acids. Looked up from germline, CDR1 is SGHDN and CDR2 is FVKESK. The CDR3 reads CASSFRPGQGQETQYF. CDR3 DNA: TGTGCCAGCAGCTTTCGTCCGGGACAGGGTCAGGAGACCCAGTACTTC.

V usage is TRBV19 and J usage is TRBJ1-1, with a tentative D call TRBD1 (5 bases). The CDR3 sequence is 15 residues long. The V gene's germline CDR1 is LNHDA and CDR2 SQIVND (reference sequence). V dropped 3 bases and J dropped 5 bases, with 16 bases sitting between them. The CDR3: CASSIYGGLSTEAFF. The CDR3 bases are TGTGCCAGTAGTATTTACGGGGGTCTATCGACTGAAGCTTTCTTT. Full variable domain (missing parts from reference TRBV19 and TRBJ1-1): DGGITQSPKYLFRKEGQNVTLSCEQNLNHDAMYWYRQDPGQGLRLIYYSQIVNDFQKGDIAEGYSVSREKKESFPLTVTSAQKNPTAFYLCASSIYGGLSTEAFFGQGTRLTVV.

The chain employs TRBV6-5 and TRBJ1-5; TRBD1 matches 9 bases. In germline, CDR1 is MNHEY, CDR2 SVGAGI. V lost 8 bases to trimming and J lost 2 bases; unmatched junction nucleotides: 1. This CDR3 is built from 13 residues. DNA for the CDR3: TGTGCCAGCTGGGACAGGGGCAATCAGCCCCAGCATTTT. Protein: CASWDRGNQPQHF.

The V call is TRBV7-2, the J call TRBJ2-3, with TRBD1 as a possible D gene (6 bases). This CDR3 contains 13 residues. V was pared by 5 bases and J by 9 bases, with 15 bases between. Germline-derived CDR1 and CDR2 are SGHTA and FQGNSA. CDR3 in amino acids: CASSIFKGDTQYF. The DNA of the CDR3 is TGTGCCAGCAGCATCTTTAAGGGGGACACGCAGTATTTT.

The chain couples TRBV30 to TRBJ2-7, with TRBD1 identical over 7 bases. J lost 5 bases, V lost 7 bases, and 5 bases had no gene match. The CDR3 is 11 amino acids. Germline CDR1 GTSNPN, CDR2 SVGIG (reference sequence). CDR3 loop: CASGTDHEQYF. DNA for the CDR3: TGTGCCTCCGGGACAGATCACGAGCAGTACTTC. Together with reference TRBV30 and TRBJ2-7, the CDR3 gives the full variable domain: SQTIHQWPATLVQPVGSPLSLECTVEGTSNPNLYWYRQAAGRGLQLLFYSVGIGQISSEVPQNLSASRPQDRQFILSSKKLLLSDSGFYLCASGTDHEQYFGPGTRLTVT.

CDR3 region: CASRWRDRPNQPQHF. For the CDR3, the DNA is TGTGCCAGCAGGTGGCGGGACAGGCCCAATCAGCCCCAGCATTTT. The genes are TRBV28 and TRBJ1-5; 8 nucleotides line up with TRBD1. CDR1 is MDHEN, CDR2 SYDVKM, per germline. J gave up 3 bases and V 6 bases, and 7 bases lay outside the gene matches. CDR3 length equals 15 residues.